A selection of T cell receptor beta chains follows, all from one sample in a study of OX40 agonist ivuxolimab in advanced cancers. Some clones are missing from TCRdb's copy, which holds only in-frame ones; the method was immunoSEQ multiplex PCR. This sample carries 20,000 to 25,000 clones, 84% of them seen once, and the ten largest clones take about 16%. Sequences were derived from CD4+ or CD8+ T cells sorted from blood, sampled in a trial of the OX40 agonist ivuxolimab. All receptors derive from an adult with an advanced solid tumor such as melanoma, head and neck, liver or kidney cancer. The CDR3 runs from the conserved cysteine through the conserved F or W. Fields, in order: CDR3 protein, V gene, J gene.

CDR3 protein: CASSEILAGALKEQFF; V gene: TRBV11-1; J gene: TRBJ2-1
CDR3 protein: CASSFQAGGSYEQYF; V gene: TRBV11-2; J gene: TRBJ2-7
CDR3 protein: CASSRREAYNEQFF; V gene: TRBV18; J gene: TRBJ2-1
CDR3 protein: CASSFETSLPNEQFF; V gene: TRBV27; J gene: TRBJ2-1
CDR3 protein: CASSAGRGLGGAEAFF; V gene: TRBV6-1; J gene: TRBJ1-1
CDR3 protein: CASSLEGSHEQFF; V gene: TRBV7-9; J gene: TRBJ2-1
CDR3 protein: CASSEFGVGNTEAFF; V gene: TRBV25-1; J gene: TRBJ1-1
CDR3 protein: CASSLEGGGTYEQYF; V gene: TRBV5-4; J gene: TRBJ2-7
CDR3 protein: CASRRELYEQYF; V gene: TRBV2; J gene: TRBJ2-7
CDR3 protein: CASSGQEMSYNSPLHF; V gene: TRBV7-6; J gene: TRBJ1-6
CDR3 protein: CASSPGTGLVYTF; V gene: TRBV11-2; J gene: TRBJ1-2
CDR3 protein: CASSFPGSSYNEQFF; V gene: TRBV5-4; J gene: TRBJ2-1
CDR3 protein: CASSLGGTSGHTGELFF; V gene: TRBV7-6; J gene: TRBJ2-2
CDR3 protein: CASSLASGGPNTGELFF; V gene: TRBV7-6; J gene: TRBJ2-2
CDR3 protein: CASRPPGQGYQPQHF; V gene: TRBV5-8; J gene: TRBJ1-5
CDR3 protein: CASSTPQGAGNTIYF; V gene: TRBV6-5; J gene: TRBJ1-3
CDR3 protein: CASSLGTVDSNQPQHF; V gene: TRBV5-1; J gene: TRBJ1-5
CDR3 protein: CSASSGGDTQYF; V gene: TRBV29-1; J gene: TRBJ2-3
CDR3 protein: CTSNRTGRLNYGYTF; V gene: TRBV1; J gene: TRBJ1-2
CDR3 protein: CASSGTGRREKLFF; V gene: TRBV2; J gene: TRBJ1-4
CDR3 protein: CASSYGGVGYTF; V gene: TRBV6-5; J gene: TRBJ1-2
CDR3 protein: CASSLNQGPGEQYF; V gene: TRBV27; J gene: TRBJ2-7
CDR3 protein: CASSEGILDEKLFF; V gene: TRBV4-3; J gene: TRBJ1-4
CDR3 protein: CARSSTGAQPQHF; V gene: TRBV5-3; J gene: TRBJ1-5
CDR3 protein: CASRNPGQGSHEQYF; V gene: TRBV2; J gene: TRBJ2-7
CDR3 protein: CASSSIGQGDTPLHF; V gene: TRBV5-1; J gene: TRBJ1-6
CDR3 protein: CASRDWGSPTNEKLFF; V gene: TRBV6-6; J gene: TRBJ1-4